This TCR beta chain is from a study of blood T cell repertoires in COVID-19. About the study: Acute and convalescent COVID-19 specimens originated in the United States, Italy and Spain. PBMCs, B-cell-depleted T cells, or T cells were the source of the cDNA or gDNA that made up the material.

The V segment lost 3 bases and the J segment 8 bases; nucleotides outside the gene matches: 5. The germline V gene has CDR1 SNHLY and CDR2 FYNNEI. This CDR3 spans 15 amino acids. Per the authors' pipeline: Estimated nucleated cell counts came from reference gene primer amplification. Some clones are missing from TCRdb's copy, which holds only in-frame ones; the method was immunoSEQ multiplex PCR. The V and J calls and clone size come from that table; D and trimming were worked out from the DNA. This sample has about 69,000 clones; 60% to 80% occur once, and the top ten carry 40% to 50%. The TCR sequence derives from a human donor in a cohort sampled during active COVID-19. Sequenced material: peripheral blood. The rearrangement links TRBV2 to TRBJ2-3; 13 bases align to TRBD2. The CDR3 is CASSDVLAGGGTQYF. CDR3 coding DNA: TGTGCCAGCAGTGACGTACTAGCGGGGGGGGGTACGCAGTATTTT.